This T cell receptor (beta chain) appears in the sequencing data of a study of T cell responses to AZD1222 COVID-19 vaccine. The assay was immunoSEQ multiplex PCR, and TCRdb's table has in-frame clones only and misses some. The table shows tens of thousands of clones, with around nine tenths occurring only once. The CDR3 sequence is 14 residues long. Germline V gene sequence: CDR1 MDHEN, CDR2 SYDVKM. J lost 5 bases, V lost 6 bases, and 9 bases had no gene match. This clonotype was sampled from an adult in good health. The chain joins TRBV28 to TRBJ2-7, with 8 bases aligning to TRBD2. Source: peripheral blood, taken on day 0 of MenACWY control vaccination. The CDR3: CASSEAGEGNEQYF. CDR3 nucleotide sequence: TGTGCCAGCAGCGAAGCGGGAGAGGGCAACGAGCAGTACTTC. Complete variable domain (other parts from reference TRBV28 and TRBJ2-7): DVKVTQSSRYLVKRTGEKVFLECVQDMDHENMFWYRQDPGLGLRLIYFSYDVKMKEKGDIPEGYSVSREKKERFSLILESASTNQTSMYLCASSEAGEGNEQYFGPGTRLTVT.